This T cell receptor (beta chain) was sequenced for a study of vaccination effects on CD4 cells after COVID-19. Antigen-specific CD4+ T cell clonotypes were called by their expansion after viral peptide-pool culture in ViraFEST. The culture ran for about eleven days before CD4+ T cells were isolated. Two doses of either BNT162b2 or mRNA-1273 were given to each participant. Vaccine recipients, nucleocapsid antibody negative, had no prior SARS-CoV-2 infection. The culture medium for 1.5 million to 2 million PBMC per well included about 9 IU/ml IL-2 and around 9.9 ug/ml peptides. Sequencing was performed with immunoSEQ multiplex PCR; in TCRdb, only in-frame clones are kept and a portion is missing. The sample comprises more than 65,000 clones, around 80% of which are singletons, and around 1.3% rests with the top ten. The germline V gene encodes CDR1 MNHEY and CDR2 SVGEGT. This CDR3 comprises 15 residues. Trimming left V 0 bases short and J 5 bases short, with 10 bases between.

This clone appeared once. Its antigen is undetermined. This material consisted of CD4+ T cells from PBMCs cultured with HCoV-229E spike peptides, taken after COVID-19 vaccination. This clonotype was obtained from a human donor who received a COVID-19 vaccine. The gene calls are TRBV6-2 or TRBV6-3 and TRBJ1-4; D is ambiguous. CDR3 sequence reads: CASSYSRFSNEKLFF. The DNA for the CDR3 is TGTGCCAGCAGTTACTCAAGGTTTTCAAATGAAAAACTGTTTTTT.